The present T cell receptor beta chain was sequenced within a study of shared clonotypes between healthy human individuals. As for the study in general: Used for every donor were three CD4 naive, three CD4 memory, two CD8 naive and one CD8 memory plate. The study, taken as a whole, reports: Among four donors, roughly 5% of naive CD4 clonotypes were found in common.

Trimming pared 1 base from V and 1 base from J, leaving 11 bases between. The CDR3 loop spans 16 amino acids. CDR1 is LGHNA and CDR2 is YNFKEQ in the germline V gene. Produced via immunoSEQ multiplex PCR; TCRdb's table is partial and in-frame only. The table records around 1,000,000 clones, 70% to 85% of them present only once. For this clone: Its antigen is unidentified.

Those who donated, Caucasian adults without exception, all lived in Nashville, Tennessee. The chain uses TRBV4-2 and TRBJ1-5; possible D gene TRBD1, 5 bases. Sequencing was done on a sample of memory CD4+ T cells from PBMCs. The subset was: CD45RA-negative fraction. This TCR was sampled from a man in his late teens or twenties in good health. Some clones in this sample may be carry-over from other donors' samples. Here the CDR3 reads CASSQVGGDSNQPQHF. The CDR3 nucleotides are TGTGCCAGCAGCCAAGTAGGTGGGGACAGCAATCAGCCCCAGCATTTT.